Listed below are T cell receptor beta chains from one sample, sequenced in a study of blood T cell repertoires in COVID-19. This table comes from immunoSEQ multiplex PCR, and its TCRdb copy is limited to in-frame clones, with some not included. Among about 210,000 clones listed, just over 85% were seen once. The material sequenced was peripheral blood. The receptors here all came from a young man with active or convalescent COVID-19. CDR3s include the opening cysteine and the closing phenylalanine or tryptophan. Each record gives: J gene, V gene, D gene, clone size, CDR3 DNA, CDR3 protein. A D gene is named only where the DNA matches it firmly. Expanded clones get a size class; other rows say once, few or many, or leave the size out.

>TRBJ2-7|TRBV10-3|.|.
TGTGCCATCAGTGACGGTGTCTACGAGCAGTACTTC
CAISDGVYEQYF
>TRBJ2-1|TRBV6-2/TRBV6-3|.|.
TGTGCCAGCAGTGCACTACAAGGTCGCTACAATGAGCAGTTCTTC
CASSALQGRYNEQFF
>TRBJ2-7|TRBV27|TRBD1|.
TGTGCCAGCAGTCCCGGGACAGAAGGCTACGAGCAGTACTTC
CASSPGTEGYEQYF
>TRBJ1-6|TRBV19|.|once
TGTGCCAGTAGAGAACAGGGAGCCGATAATTCACCCCTCCACTTT
CASREQGADNSPLHF
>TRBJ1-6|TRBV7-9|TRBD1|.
TGTGCCAGCAGCCCGGACAGGTTACATTCACCCCTCCACTTT
CASSPDRLHSPLHF
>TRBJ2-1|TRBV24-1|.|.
TGTGCCACCTCCCCCGGCGGGTCCCCCCGCGGTGAGCAGTTCTTC
CATSPGGSPRGEQFF
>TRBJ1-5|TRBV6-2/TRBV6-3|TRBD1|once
TGTGCCAGCAGCCGTGGGACAGGGAATCAGCCCCAGCATTTT
CASSRGTGNQPQHF
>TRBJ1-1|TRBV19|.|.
TGTGCCAGTAGTATAGGAGCGGCTGAAGCTTTCTTT
CASSIGAAEAFF
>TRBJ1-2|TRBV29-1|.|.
TGCAGCGTTGATGCGGCAGGGGCGAACTATGGCTACACCTTC
CSVDAAGANYGYTF
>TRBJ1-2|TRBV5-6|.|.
TGTGCCAGCCTCGGTGAAATGGGGTCAGACAGTCCATCGAATGGCTACACCTTC
CASLGEMGSDSPSNGYTF
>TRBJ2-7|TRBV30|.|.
TGTGCCTGGAAAACGGGCTACGAGCAGTACTTC
CAWKTGYEQYF
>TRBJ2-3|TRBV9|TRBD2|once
TGTGCCAGCAGCGTAGACGGGGGGGGCACAGATACGCAGTATTTT
CASSVDGGGTDTQYF
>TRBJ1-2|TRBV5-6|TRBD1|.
TGTGCCAGCAGCCCTCGGGACAGGGAGGACAGTTACTATGGCTACACCTTC
CASSPRDREDSYYGYTF
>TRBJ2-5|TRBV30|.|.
TGTGCCTGTTGGGACTCCTATGGGACCCAGTACTTC
CACWDSYGTQYF
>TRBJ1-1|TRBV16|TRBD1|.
TGTGCCAGCAGCCATTCAGGGGGCACTGAAGCTTTCTTT
CASSHSGGTEAFF
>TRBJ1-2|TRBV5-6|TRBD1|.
TGTGCCAGCAGCCCTAAGTCGGGACAGCTCTATGGCTACACCTTC
CASSPKSGQLYGYTF
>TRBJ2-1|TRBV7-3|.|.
TGTGCCAGCAGCTTGAGCGGCCCCAGCGCCTACAATGAGCAGTTCTTC
CASSLSGPSAYNEQFF
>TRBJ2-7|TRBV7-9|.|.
TGTGCCAGCAGCGCAACAGGAACTTACGAGCAGTACTTC
CASSATGTYEQYF
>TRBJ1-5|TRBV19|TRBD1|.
TGTGCCAGTAGTACAGGACAGGGCAATCAGCCCCAGCATTTT
CASSTGQGNQPQHF
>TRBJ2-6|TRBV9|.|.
TGTGCCAGCAGCGTGGGAGGAGGGATTGGGGCCAACGTCCTGACTTTC
CASSVGGGIGANVLTF
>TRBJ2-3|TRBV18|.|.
TGTGCCAGCTCACCACTCGCGAGCGGACTGATAGGGTCAGATACGCAGTATTTT
CASSPLASGLIGSDTQYF
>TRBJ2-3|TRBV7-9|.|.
TGTGCCAGCAGCTTAGTTCTCGGCACAGATACGCAGTATTTT
CASSLVLGTDTQYF
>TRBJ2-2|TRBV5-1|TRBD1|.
TGCGCCAGCAGCAGCAGGGGACAGGCAAACACCGGGGAGCTGTTTTTT
CASSSRGQANTGELFF
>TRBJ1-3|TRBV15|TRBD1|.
TGTGCCACCCGACAGGGGCTAGGGGCTGGAAACACCATATATTTT
CATRQGLGAGNTIYF
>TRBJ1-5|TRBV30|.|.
TGTGCCGCTCAGTTCGTTCCCCGTCAGCCCCAGCATTTT
CAAQFVPRQPQHF
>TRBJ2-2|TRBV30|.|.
TGTGCCTGGAGTGACCGGAGAACTTCGAACACCGGGGAGCTGTTTTTT
CAWSDRRTSNTGELFF
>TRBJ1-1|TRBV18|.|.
TGTGCCAGCTCACCATTGGGGAGGATTGAAGCTTTCTTT
CASSPLGRIEAFF
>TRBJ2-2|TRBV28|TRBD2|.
TGTGCCAGCAGTTTAGGGTCTAGCGGCACCGGGGAGCTGTTTTTT
CASSLGSSGTGELFF
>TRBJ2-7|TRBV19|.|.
TGTGCCAGTAGTCCCTACGCAGGACAGTACGAGCAGTACTTC
CASSPYAGQYEQYF
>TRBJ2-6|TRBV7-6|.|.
TGTGCCAGCAGCTTAGGGACAGTCTCTGGGGCCAACGTCCTGACTTTC
CASSLGTVSGANVLTF
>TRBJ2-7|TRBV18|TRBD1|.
TGTGCCAGCTCACCTCCGGGACAGGACTACGAGCAGTACTTC
CASSPPGQDYEQYF
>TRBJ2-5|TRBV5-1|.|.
TGCGCCAGCAGCCCTTCGGGAGAGACCCAGTACTTC
CASSPSGETQYF
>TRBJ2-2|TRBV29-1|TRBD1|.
TGCAGCGTTGCGGAGACAGGGGTTGGGGCCGGGGAGCTGTTTTTT
CSVAETGVGAGELFF
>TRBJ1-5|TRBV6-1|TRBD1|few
TGTGCCAGCAGTGAAGGTCAATGGACAGGGAATCAGCCCCAGCATTTT
CASSEGQWTGNQPQHF
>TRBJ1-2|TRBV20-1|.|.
TGCAGTGCTAGTGTCCAGGGTCACTATGGCTACACCTTC
CSASVQGHYGYTF
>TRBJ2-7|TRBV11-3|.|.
TGTGCCAGCAGCTTAACTGGCAACTACCTTAACTACGAGCAGTACTTC
CASSLTGNYLNYEQYF
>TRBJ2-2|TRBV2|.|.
TGTGCCAGCAGTGAAGACGCGTCCGGGGAGCTGTTTTTT
CASSEDASGELFF
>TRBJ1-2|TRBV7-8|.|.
TGTGCCAGCAGCTCACAGGGCCACAGTAGTGGCTACACCTTC
CASSSQGHSSGYTF
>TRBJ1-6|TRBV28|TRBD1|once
TGTGCCAGCATTGGGGACAGGGGGAATTCACCCCTCCACTTT
CASIGDRGNSPLHF
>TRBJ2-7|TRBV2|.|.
TGTGCCAGCGACTACCCAGCCGATGTGGGAAGCTCCTACGAGCAGTACTTC
CASDYPADVGSSYEQYF
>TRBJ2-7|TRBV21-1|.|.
TGTGCCAGCAGCACCGAGGGGGACGGACCAGCCTACGAGCAGTACTTC
CASSTEGDGPAYEQYF
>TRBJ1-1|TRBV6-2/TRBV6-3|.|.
TGTGCCAGCAGTTACGCGGGGTCGGGGAACACTGAAGCTTTCTTT
CASSYAGSGNTEAFF
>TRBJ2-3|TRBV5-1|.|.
TGCGCCAGCAGCTCCGGGACTCATCCAGATACGCAGTATTTT
CASSSGTHPDTQYF
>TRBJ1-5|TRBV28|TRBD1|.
TGTGCCAGCAGTACTTTGGACAGGCGGGACCAGCCCCAGCATTTT
CASSTLDRRDQPQHF
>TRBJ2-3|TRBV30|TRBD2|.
TGTGCCTGGAGTGTGGCGGGAGCGTCGTTAACAGATACGCAGTATTTT
CAWSVAGASLTDTQYF
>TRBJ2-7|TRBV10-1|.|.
TGCGCCAGCAGTGCCGGCAGGGGTTACGAGCAGTACTTC
CASSAGRGYEQYF
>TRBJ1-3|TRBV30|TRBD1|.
TGTGCCTGGAGTCCAAGGGACAGGGGGTTCTCTGGAAACACCATATATTTT
CAWSPRDRGFSGNTIYF
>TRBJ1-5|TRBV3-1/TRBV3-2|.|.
TGTGCCAGCAGCCAAGAGGGGGGGGGTATTGGCAATCAGCCCCAGCATTTT
CASSQEGGGIGNQPQHF
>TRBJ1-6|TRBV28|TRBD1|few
TGTGCCAGCAGCCCCGAGGGGACAGACGTTAATTCACCCCTCCACTTT
CASSPEGTDVNSPLHF
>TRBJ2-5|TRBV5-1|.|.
TGCGCCAGCAGCCCCTGGAGCTGGCAGGGGACCCAAGAGACCCAGTACTTC
CASSPWSWQGTQETQYF
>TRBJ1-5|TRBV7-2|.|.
TGTGCCAGCAGCTTAGGGCCCGGGATAAATCAGCCCCAGCATTTT
CASSLGPGINQPQHF